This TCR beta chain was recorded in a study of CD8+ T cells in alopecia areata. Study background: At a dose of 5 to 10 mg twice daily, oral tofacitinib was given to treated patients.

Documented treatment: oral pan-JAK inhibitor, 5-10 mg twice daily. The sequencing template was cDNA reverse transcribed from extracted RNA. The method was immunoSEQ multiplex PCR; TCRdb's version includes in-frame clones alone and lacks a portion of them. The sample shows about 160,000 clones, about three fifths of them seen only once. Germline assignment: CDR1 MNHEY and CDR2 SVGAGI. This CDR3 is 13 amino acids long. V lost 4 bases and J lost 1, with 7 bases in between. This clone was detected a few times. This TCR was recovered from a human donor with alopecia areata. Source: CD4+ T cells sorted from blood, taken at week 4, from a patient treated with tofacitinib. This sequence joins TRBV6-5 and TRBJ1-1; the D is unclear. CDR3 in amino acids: CASSWIKNTEAFF. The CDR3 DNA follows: TGTGCCAGCAGTTGGATCAAGAACACTGAAGCTTTCTTT.